The subject of this entry is one T cell receptor (beta chain). Measured with immunoSEQ multiplex PCR; TCRdb has only the in-frame clones, and not every one. The top ten hold 0.8% to 0.9% of the sample, which has approximately 380,000 clones, more than 85% seen once. The entry originates in a study of blood T cell repertoires in COVID-19. Trimming at V came to 5 bases and at J to 4 bases, leaving 6 bases not matched to a gene. Germline CDR1 is SGHTA and CDR2 is FQGTGA. The CDR3 contains 15 residues. This TCR was sampled from a woman between 35 and 50 years old who had been exposed to COVID-19. V and J are TRBV7-3 and TRBJ2-1; 9 bases are a match to TRBD2. Sequenced material: PBMCs or T cells enriched from blood (not recorded which). The CDR3 sequence is CASSPSSGTYNEQFF. CDR3 coding DNA: TGTGCCAGCAGCCCGTCTAGCGGGACATACAATGAGCAGTTCTTC.